The TCR beta chain described here comes from a study of OX40 agonist ivuxolimab in advanced cancers. Study-level information: Dose-escalation patients suffered from hepatocellular carcinoma, melanoma, renal cell or head and neck cancer. Three patients got partial responses; one had hepatocellular carcinoma and two had cutaneous melanoma.

Assay: immunoSEQ multiplex PCR; the TCRdb copy retains only in-frame clones and omits some. The repertoire holds about 65,000 clones, with around 86% as singletons. This CDR3 is 14 amino acids long. With 10 bases clipped from V and 1 base from J, the junction kept 5 bases outside the gene matches. The germline V gene has CDR1 SGHTA and CDR2 FQGNSA. Material: CD4+ or CD8+ T cells sorted from blood, obtained in a trial of the OX40 agonist ivuxolimab. V gene TRBV7-2 combines with J gene TRBJ2-1; 9 bases fit TRBD2. The receptor comes from an adult with an advanced solid tumor such as melanoma, head and neck, liver or kidney cancer. CDR3 residues: CAKRAGGSYNEQFF. The CDR3 region has the DNA TGTGCCAAGCGAGCGGGGGGTTCCTACAATGAGCAGTTCTTC.